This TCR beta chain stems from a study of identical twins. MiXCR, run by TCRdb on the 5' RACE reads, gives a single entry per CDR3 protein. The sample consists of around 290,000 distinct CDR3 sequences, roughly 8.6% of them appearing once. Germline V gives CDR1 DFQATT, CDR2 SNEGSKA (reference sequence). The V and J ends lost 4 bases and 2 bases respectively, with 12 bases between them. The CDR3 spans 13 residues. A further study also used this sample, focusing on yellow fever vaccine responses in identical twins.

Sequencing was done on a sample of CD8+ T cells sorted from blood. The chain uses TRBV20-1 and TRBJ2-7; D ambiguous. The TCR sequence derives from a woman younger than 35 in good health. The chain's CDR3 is CSAKDRATYEQYF. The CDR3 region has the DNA TGCAGTGCTAAAGATCGGGCCACCTACGAGCAGTACTTC.